Listed below are T cell receptor beta chains from one sample, sequenced in a study of T cells after yellow fever vaccination. One entry per CDR3 protein, called by TCRdb with MiXCR from the 5' RACE reads. Among about 370,000 distinct CDR3 sequences, around 10% were seen once, and the ten largest hold more than 15%. The sample here was PBMCs, taken on the day of the first yellow fever vaccination. Receptors originate from a man between 18 and 35 years old who received the YFV17D yellow fever vaccine. The CDR3 runs from the conserved cysteine through the conserved F or W. D genes are given only for firm matches. Clone size is given for some rows only: seen once, a few or many times, or a class if the clone is expanded.

V gene: TRBV7-9; D gene: TRBD1; clone size: few; J gene: TRBJ2-1; CDR3 DNA: TGTGCCAGCAGCTCTGGACAGGGCTATTACAATGAGCAGTTCTTC; CDR3 protein: CASSSGQGYYNEQFF
V gene: TRBV7-9; D gene: TRBD1; clone size: few; J gene: TRBJ1-2; CDR3 DNA: TGTGCCAGCAGCCTGGGACAGGGGATTGAGTCTAACTATGGCTACACCTTC; CDR3 protein: CASSLGQGIESNYGYTF
V gene: TRBV4-2; D gene: TRBD2; clone size: -; J gene: TRBJ2-4; CDR3 DNA: TGTGCCAGCAGCCCCGGACTAGCGGGGGGCGGTGCCAAAAACATTCAGTACTTC; CDR3 protein: CASSPGLAGGGAKNIQYF
V gene: TRBV6-5; D gene: -; clone size: -; J gene: TRBJ2-1; CDR3 DNA: TGTGCCAGCAGTTACTCTTCCCAGGCGAGCTCCTACAATGAGCAGTTCTTC; CDR3 protein: CASSYSSQASSYNEQFF
V gene: TRBV5-1; D gene: TRBD1; clone size: -; J gene: TRBJ1-1; CDR3 DNA: TGCGCCAGCAGTTTCCGGACAGGGCCGGTGAACACTGAAGCTTTCTTT; CDR3 protein: CASSFRTGPVNTEAFF
V gene: TRBV6-2/TRBV6-3; D gene: TRBD1; clone size: once; J gene: TRBJ2-7; CDR3 DNA: TGTGCCAGCAGCGCGGACAGGGGTCCTTCCTACGAGCAGTACTTC; CDR3 protein: CASSADRGPSYEQYF
V gene: TRBV5-1; D gene: TRBD2; clone size: few; J gene: TRBJ2-3; CDR3 DNA: TGCGCCAGCAGCTTGGATTCGAGACTAGCGGGGGCTTTAGATACGCAGTATTTT; CDR3 protein: CASSLDSRLAGALDTQYF
V gene: TRBV14; D gene: -; clone size: few; J gene: TRBJ2-3; CDR3 DNA: TGTGCCAGCAGCCAAGCGGAGTACGATACGCAGTATTTT; CDR3 protein: CASSQAEYDTQYF
V gene: TRBV3-1; D gene: -; clone size: few; J gene: TRBJ1-1; CDR3 DNA: TGTGCCAGCAGCCAAGATGGGGGGCGAGAGTTGGCTTTCTTT; CDR3 protein: CASSQDGGRELAFF
V gene: TRBV10-3; D gene: -; clone size: -; J gene: TRBJ1-4; CDR3 DNA: TGTGCCCTTAACAGGCGGGGGGTTTGCGAAAAACTGTTTTTT; CDR3 protein: CALNRRGVCEKLFF
V gene: TRBV5-1; D gene: TRBD2; clone size: -; J gene: TRBJ2-1; CDR3 DNA: TGCGCCAGCACGCTAGCGGAGGCCTACAATGAGCAGTTCTTC; CDR3 protein: CASTLAEAYNEQFF
V gene: TRBV7-3; D gene: -; clone size: few; J gene: TRBJ2-5; CDR3 DNA: TGTGCCAGCAGCTTAAGGGGGGGGGCTAGCAGTTCGGAGACCCAGTACTTC; CDR3 protein: CASSLRGGASSSETQYF
V gene: TRBV7-2; D gene: TRBD2; clone size: few; J gene: TRBJ2-5; CDR3 DNA: TGTGCCAGCAGCTTCCTAGCGGGGGAGGGGGAGACCCAGTACTTC; CDR3 protein: CASSFLAGEGETQYF
V gene: TRBV15; D gene: -; clone size: -; J gene: TRBJ2-5; CDR3 DNA: TGTGCCACCAGCAGAGATGCCGGCCGAGAGACCCAGTACTTC; CDR3 protein: CATSRDAGRETQYF
V gene: TRBV28; D gene: -; clone size: -; J gene: TRBJ1-1; CDR3 DNA: TGTGCCAGCACCCAACCCCCCGGCACTGAAGCTTTCTTT; CDR3 protein: CASTQPPGTEAFF
V gene: TRBV5-1; D gene: -; clone size: few; J gene: TRBJ2-3; CDR3 DNA: TGCGCCAGCAGCCTGATCGCGGGAAACACGCAGTATTTT; CDR3 protein: CASSLIAGNTQYF
V gene: TRBV12-3/TRBV12-4; D gene: -; clone size: few; J gene: TRBJ1-6; CDR3 DNA: TGTGCCAGCAGCCCCCTGTGGGGGGGCACGGATAATTCACCCCTCCACTTT; CDR3 protein: CASSPLWGGTDNSPLHF
V gene: TRBV12-3/TRBV12-4; D gene: TRBD1; clone size: -; J gene: TRBJ2-3; CDR3 DNA: TGTGCCAGCAGTTTTTGGGACAGACGCACAGATACGCAGTATTTT; CDR3 protein: CASSFWDRRTDTQYF
V gene: TRBV6-5; D gene: -; clone size: -; J gene: TRBJ1-3; CDR3 DNA: TGTGCCAGCAGTTACTCGAGGCAGGGGCTCGGTGGAAACACCATATATTTT; CDR3 protein: CASSYSRQGLGGNTIYF
V gene: TRBV6-1; D gene: -; clone size: few; J gene: TRBJ2-5; CDR3 DNA: TGTGCCAGCAGTGAAGTTTCGGGTGGCCCCGGGGCCCAGTACTTC; CDR3 protein: CASSEVSGGPGAQYF
V gene: TRBV7-3; D gene: -; clone size: -; J gene: TRBJ2-5; CDR3 DNA: TGTGCCAGCAGCTTAAATCCGGGTGTGGAGACCCAGTACTTC; CDR3 protein: CASSLNPGVETQYF
V gene: TRBV6-1; D gene: TRBD1; clone size: few; J gene: TRBJ1-5; CDR3 DNA: TGTGCCAGCAGCCCTCGGACAGGCCCCAATCAGCCCCAGCATTTT; CDR3 protein: CASSPRTGPNQPQHF
V gene: TRBV7-2; D gene: TRBD1; clone size: few; J gene: TRBJ1-5; CDR3 DNA: TGTGCCAGCAGCTTATCTCGGACAGGTTTCAATCAGCCCCAGCATTTT; CDR3 protein: CASSLSRTGFNQPQHF
V gene: TRBV4-2; D gene: TRBD1; clone size: many; J gene: TRBJ1-4; CDR3 DNA: TGTGCCAGCAGCCAAGGAGGCCCCGGGACAGGGGGTGAAAAACTGTTTTTT; CDR3 protein: CASSQGGPGTGGEKLFF